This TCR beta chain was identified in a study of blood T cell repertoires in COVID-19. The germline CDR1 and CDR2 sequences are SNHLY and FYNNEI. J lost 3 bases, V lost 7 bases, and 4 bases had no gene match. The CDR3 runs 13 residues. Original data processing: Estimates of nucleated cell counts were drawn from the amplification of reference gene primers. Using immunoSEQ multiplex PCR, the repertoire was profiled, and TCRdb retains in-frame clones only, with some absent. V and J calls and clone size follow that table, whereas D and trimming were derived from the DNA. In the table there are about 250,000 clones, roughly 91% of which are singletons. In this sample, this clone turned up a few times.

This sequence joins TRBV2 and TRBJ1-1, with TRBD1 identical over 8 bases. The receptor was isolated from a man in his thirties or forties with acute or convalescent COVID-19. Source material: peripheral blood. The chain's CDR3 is CASTGQGYTEAFF. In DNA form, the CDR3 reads TGTGCCAGCACCGGACAGGGATACACTGAAGCTTTCTTT.